A selection of T cell receptor beta chains follows, all from one sample in a study of T cell repertoires in ileal Crohn's disease. Data came from immunoSEQ multiplex PCR; TCRdb stores just in-frame clones and leaves some out. The table includes 16,000 or so clones, 80% to 90% detected once. The specimen was ileal tissue. These receptors were obtained from an adult with Crohn's disease. The CDR3 runs from the conserved cysteine through the conserved F or W. Fields, in order: D gene, clone size, J gene, V gene, CDR3 protein, CDR3 DNA. The D gene is left open where the match is weak. Size is omitted from some rows. Given values are once, few, many or a class for expanded clones.

TRBD2 - TRBJ2-2 TRBV5-6 CASSWGGSYTGELFF TGTGCCAGCAGCTGGGGGGGGTCCTACACCGGGGAGCTGTTTTTT
- - TRBJ2-6 TRBV7-9 CASSPQGSSGANVLTF TGTGCCAGCAGCCCACAGGGTAGCTCTGGGGCCAACGTCCTGACTTTC
- - TRBJ1-2 TRBV5-6 CASSDAGQRYYGYTF TGTGCCAGCAGCGATGCTGGACAGAGATACTATGGCTACACCTTC
TRBD2 - TRBJ2-2 TRBV11-1 CASSLTSGNTGELFF TGTGCCAGCAGCTTGACTAGCGGGAACACCGGGGAGCTGTTTTTT
TRBD1 - TRBJ1-5 TRBV10-3 CAISSQGAEQPQHF TGTGCCATCAGCTCACAGGGGGCGGAGCAGCCCCAGCATTTT
TRBD1 - TRBJ2-3 TRBV30 CAWREDRATDTQYF TGTGCCTGGAGGGAGGACAGGGCGACAGATACGCAGTATTTT
- - TRBJ2-2 TRBV6-5 CASSYDFEGAGELFF TGTGCCAGCAGTTACGATTTTGAGGGGGCCGGGGAGCTGTTTTTT
TRBD2 - TRBJ2-5 TRBV7-3 CASSLGLQETQYF TGTGCCAGCAGCCTGGGACTACAAGAGACCCAGTACTTC
TRBD2 - TRBJ2-2 TRBV27 CASRILTGLAAGELFF TGTGCCAGCAGAATTTTGACGGGACTAGCAGCCGGGGAGCTGTTTTTT
- - TRBJ1-1 TRBV2 CASSEEPGANTEAFF TGTGCCAGCAGTGAAGAGCCAGGGGCGAACACTGAAGCTTTCTTT
TRBD2 - TRBJ2-3 TRBV18 CASSPTSGDASTDTQYF TGTGCCAGCTCACCGACTAGCGGAGACGCTAGCACAGATACGCAGTATTTT
TRBD2 - TRBJ2-7 TRBV29-1 CSVASGRLEQYF TGCAGCGTCGCTAGCGGGAGGCTAGAGCAGTACTTC
TRBD2 - TRBJ2-1 TRBV7-3 CASSLTLAEYNEQFF TGTGCCAGCAGCTTAACCCTAGCGGAATACAATGAGCAGTTCTTC
- few TRBJ2-1 TRBV5-5 CASSLDDSSYNEQFF TGTGCCAGCAGCTTGGATGACAGTTCCTACAATGAGCAGTTCTTC
- - TRBJ1-2 TRBV27 CASSGGRRRNDYGYTF TGTGCCAGCAGTGGGGGGAGGCGCCGAAATGACTATGGCTACACCTTC
TRBD1 few TRBJ2-1 TRBV6-4 CASSPEGTAHYNEQFF TGTGCCAGCAGCCCCGAGGGGACAGCTCATTACAATGAGCAGTTCTTC
TRBD2 once TRBJ2-5 TRBV9 CASSAYQLAGQETQYF TGTGCCAGCAGCGCATACCAACTAGCGGGTCAAGAGACCCAGTACTTC
- - TRBJ2-2 TRBV7-9 CASSRGGTGELFF TGTGCCAGCAGTCGCGGCGGCACCGGGGAGCTGTTTTTT
- - TRBJ1-5 TRBV12-2 CASRLVRYREPSNQPRHF TGTGCAAGTCGCTTAGTGCGATACAGGGAACCTAGCAATCAGCCCCGGCATTTT
TRBD2 - TRBJ2-7 TRBV7-8 CASSFGTSGIIGYF TGTGCCAGCAGCTTTGGTACTAGCGGGATTATCGGGTACTTC
TRBD2 - TRBJ2-2 TRBV18 CASSPPILAVNTGELFF TGTGCCAGCTCACCACCTATTCTAGCGGTGAACACCGGGGAGCTGTTTTTT
- once TRBJ1-1 TRBV4-2 CASSQAGSGAEAFF TGTGCCAGCAGCCAAGCGGGATCCGGGGCTGAAGCTTTCTTT
TRBD2 - TRBJ2-7 TRBV28 CASSYNPKGLARYEQYF TGTGCCAGCAGTTACAACCCAAAAGGACTAGCGAGGTACGAGCAGTACTTC
TRBD2 - TRBJ2-7 TRBV5-4 CASSVPSGSRHEQYF TGTGCCAGCAGCGTGCCTAGCGGGAGTCGCCACGAGCAGTACTTC
- few TRBJ2-1 TRBV6-4 CASSDSQYNEQFF TGTGCCAGCAGTGACTCTCAATACAATGAGCAGTTCTTC
- - TRBJ1-3 TRBV9 CASSVGPSGGSSGNTIYF TGTGCCAGCAGCGTAGGACCCTCGGGGGGCTCCTCTGGAAACACCATATATTTT
TRBD2 - TRBJ2-3 TRBV2 CASSHSGREDTQYF TGTGCCAGCAGTCATAGCGGGAGGGAAGATACGCAGTATTTT
- - TRBJ1-4 TRBV15 CATSRDRGEGTEKLFF TGTGCCACCAGCAGAGATCGGGGGGAAGGTACTGAAAAACTGTTTTTT
TRBD2 - TRBJ2-5 TRBV11-2 CASSLGLAGETQYF TGTGCCAGCAGCTTAGGGCTAGCGGGAGAGACCCAGTACTTC
TRBD1 - TRBJ1-1 TRBV25-1 CASSELRTGGVGEAFF TGTGCCAGCAGTGAATTAAGGACAGGGGGCGTAGGGGAAGCTTTCTTT
- - TRBJ1-1 TRBV7-8 CASSLVTGLVTEAFF TGTGCCAGCAGCTTAGTCACAGGGCTGGTAACTGAAGCTTTCTTT
TRBD2 - TRBJ2-3 TRBV28 CASSLAGDTDTQYF TGTGCCAGCTCTCTAGCGGGCGACACAGATACGCAGTATTTT
TRBD1 - TRBJ1-5 TRBV6-5 CASSLGTGRQPQHF TGTGCCAGCAGTCTCGGGACAGGGCGGCAGCCCCAGCATTTT
TRBD2 - TRBJ2-7 TRBV2 CASSGDYYEQYF TGTGCCAGCAGCGGGGACTACTACGAGCAGTACTTC
TRBD1 - TRBJ2-7 TRBV5-1 CASSAPGQGDVEQYF TGCGCCAGCAGCGCCCCGGGACAGGGTGATGTCGAGCAGTACTTC
TRBD1 - TRBJ2-5 TRBV5-1 CASSAGGGQETQYF TGCGCCAGCAGCGCAGGGGGCGGCCAAGAGACCCAGTACTTC
- - TRBJ2-1 TRBV5-6 CASSFRSGAYNEQFF TGTGCCAGCAGCTTTCGATCAGGGGCGTACAATGAGCAGTTCTTC
- few TRBJ2-3 TRBV19 CATRTGIRTDTQYF TGTGCCACCCGAACAGGGATACGCACAGATACGCAGTATTTT
- - TRBJ2-6 TRBV4-2 CASSPRVGEGNVLTF TGTGCCAGCAGCCCCAGGGTTGGGGAAGGCAACGTCCTGACTTTC
- - TRBJ1-2 TRBV5-6 CASSRSLQGVRYGYTF TGTGCCAGCAGCCGTTCCTTACAGGGAGTCCGCTATGGCTACACCTTC
- - TRBJ2-5 TRBV10-3 CAISEPGRGQETQYF TGTGCCATCAGTGAGCCAGGACGGGGACAAGAGACCCAGTACTTC
- - TRBJ2-1 TRBV6-6 CASSLGQINEQFF TGTGCCAGCAGTTTAGGACAGATCAATGAGCAGTTCTTC
TRBD1 - TRBJ2-1 TRBV30 CAWKIGQAADNEQFF TGTGCCTGGAAGATTGGACAGGCGGCGGACAATGAGCAGTTCTTC
- - TRBJ2-7 TRBV6-1 CASKSGLYYEQYF TGTGCCAGCAAGTCGGGTTTGTACTACGAGCAGTACTTC
TRBD1 - TRBJ2-7 TRBV23-1 CASSQHGTDPSEQYF TGCGCCAGCAGTCAACACGGGACAGACCCTAGCGAGCAGTACTTC
TRBD1 - TRBJ1-2 TRBV19 CASSRRQGDGYTF TGTGCCAGTAGTAGACGACAGGGAGATGGCTACACCTTC
TRBD1 - TRBJ1-3 TRBV5-6 CASSTRTGGNTIYF TGTGCCAGCAGCACACGGACAGGTGGAAACACCATATATTTT
TRBD1 - TRBJ2-5 TRBV5-1 CASSFQGGGQGETQYF TGCGCCAGCAGCTTTCAGGGGGGGGGACAGGGAGAGACCCAGTACTTC
- - TRBJ2-7 TRBV7-6 CASSFRGYEQYF TGTGCCAGCAGCTTCCGGGGCTACGAGCAGTACTTC
- - TRBJ2-5 TRBV7-7 CASSLAGSGSWETQYF TGTGCTAGCAGCTTAGCAGGGTCGGGGAGTTGGGAGACCCAGTACTTC
TRBD2 - TRBJ2-2 TRBV2 CASSVGLVHTGELFF TGTGCCAGCAGTGTGGGACTAGTACACACCGGGGAGCTGTTTTTT
- - TRBJ2-7 TRBV18 CASSTRAGNYEQYF TGTGCCAGCTCAACGCGGGCGGGTAATTACGAGCAGTACTTC
TRBD1 - TRBJ1-4 TRBV5-1 CASSQDRDNEKLFF TGCGCCAGCAGCCAGGACAGGGATAATGAAAAACTGTTTTTT